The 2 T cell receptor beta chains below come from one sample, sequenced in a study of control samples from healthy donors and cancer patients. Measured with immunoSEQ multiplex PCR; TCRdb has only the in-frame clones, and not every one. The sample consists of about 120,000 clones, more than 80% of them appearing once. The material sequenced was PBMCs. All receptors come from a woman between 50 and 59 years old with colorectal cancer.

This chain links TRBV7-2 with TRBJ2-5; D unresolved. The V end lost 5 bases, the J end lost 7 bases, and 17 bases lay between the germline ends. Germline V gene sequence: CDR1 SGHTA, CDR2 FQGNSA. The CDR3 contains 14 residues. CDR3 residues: CASSPPAPSMTQYF. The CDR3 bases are TGTGCCAGCAGCCCTCCGGCCCCTTCGATGACCCAGTACTTC.

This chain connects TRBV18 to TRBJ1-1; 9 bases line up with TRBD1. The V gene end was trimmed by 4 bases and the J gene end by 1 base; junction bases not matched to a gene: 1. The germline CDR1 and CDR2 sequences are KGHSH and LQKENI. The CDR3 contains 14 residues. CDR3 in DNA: TGTGCCAGCTCACGGACAGGGGAGAACACTGAAGCTTTCTTT. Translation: CASSRTGENTEAFF.